This T cell receptor beta chain comes out of a study of cytomegalovirus exposure and HLA in healthy donors. Study information: Unique TCR beta sequences numbering around 110 million came from about 180 million T cells in an earlier analysis. Study-wide points: Investigators reported 150 to 200 TCR beta chains as tied to cytomegalovirus.

The V end was cut by 0 bases, the J end by 3 bases, with 14 bases between. Germline V CDR1 and CDR2: SGHTS, YDEGEE. The CDR3 spans 16 residues. These donors, healthy bone marrow donors, were studied. About this clone: The antigen is undetermined.

PCR involved 60 Vbeta and 13 Jbeta primers. The data were produced by immunoSEQ multiplex PCR, yet TCRdb's version contains in-frame clones alone and is incomplete. The sample includes roughly 120,000 clones, 80% to 90% seen only once; the top ten take approximately 1%. The clonotype was recovered from a woman younger than 45 in good health and CMV-seronegative. The chain uses TRBV5-8 and TRBJ2-3, with D possibly TRBD2 on 5 matching bases. The sequenced sample was PBMCs. CDR3 DNA sequence: TGTGCCAGCAGCTTGGCGTTAGCGCCGATTACAGATACGCAGTATTTT. Protein: CASSLALAPITDTQYF.